Each of the 12 T cell receptor beta chains below was sequenced from the same sample in a study of technical replicates of blood from a few donors. TCRdb's copy holds only in-frame clones and misses some; the assay was immunoSEQ multiplex PCR. The sample has about 75,000 clones; 95% to 98% are singletons. Sequenced input: T cells isolated from PBMCs. The origin of the receptors is a human donor in good health.

The chain joins TRBV4-2 to TRBJ2-1; D possibly corresponds to TRBD2 (5 bases). Germline V gene sequence: CDR1 LGHNA, CDR2 YNFKEQ. The V end was cut by 0 bases, the J end by 0 bases, with 9 bases between. The CDR3 sequence is 16 residues long. The CDR3 region has the DNA TGTGCCAGCAGCCAAGACGGGGTGAGCTCCTACAATGAGCAGTTCTTC. Its protein is CASSQDGVSSYNEQFF.

V and J are TRBV2 and TRBJ2-7, with TRBD2 identical over 9 bases. Germline CDR1 reads SNHLY; CDR2 reads FYNNEI. This CDR3 has 13 residues. Unmatched junction bases numbered 5, after V lost 9 bases and J lost 2 bases. The CDR3 reads CARLAGFTYEQYF. DNA of the CDR3: TGTGCCAGACTAGCGGGTTTTACCTACGAGCAGTACTTC.

The genes are TRBV2 and TRBJ2-7; 11 bases are shared with TRBD2. Looked up from germline, CDR1 is SNHLY and CDR2 is FYNNEI. The CDR3 runs 15 residues. Unmatched junction bases numbered 6, after V lost 6 bases and J lost 2 bases. The CDR3 region is CASRVAGLAAYEQYF. For the CDR3, the DNA is TGTGCCAGCAGGGTAGCGGGACTAGCGGCCTACGAGCAGTACTTC.

This clone was counted between two and nine times. The chain has TRBV10-3 and TRBJ1-2; D perhaps matches TRBD1 (5 bases). V lost 4 bases, J lost 4 bases, and 19 bases lay in between. This CDR3 comprises 16 residues. Germline CDR1 reads ENHRY; CDR2 reads SYGVKD. The CDR3 here is CAISVLKQGIGYGYTF. CDR3 bases: TGTGCCATCAGTGTTCTCAAGCAGGGTATAGGCTATGGCTACACCTTC.

This chain connects TRBV28 to TRBJ2-7; TRBD1 matches at 9 bases. The J segment lost 1 base and the V segment lost 10 bases, leaving 8 bases of the junction unmatched. CDR1 is MDHEN, CDR2 SYDVKM, per germline. The CDR3 spans 14 residues. The CDR3 DNA sequence: TGTGCCACCAAAACCGGGACAGGGTCCTACGAGCAGTACTTC. The encoded protein is CATKTGTGSYEQYF.

This chain uses TRBV11-2 with TRBJ1-2; D is unclear. With 4 bases removed from V and 3 bases from J, the gap between germline ends came to 15 bases. The V gene's germline CDR1 is SGHAT and CDR2 FQNNGV. The CDR3 spans 15 residues. The CDR3 sequence: CASSSPRRDDYGYTF. CDR3 DNA sequence: TGTGCCAGCAGCTCACCCCGGCGGGATGACTATGGCTACACCTTC.

V gene TRBV6-5 combines with J gene TRBJ2-5, with a tentative D call TRBD2 (6 bases). Trimming removed 2 bases at V and 2 bases at J, with 15 bases between. The V gene's germline CDR1 is MNHEY and CDR2 SVGAGI. The CDR3 spans 16 residues. CDR3 coding DNA: TGTGCCAGCAGTTACGTGTTCGGGGCGGGACAAGAGACCCAGTACTTC. This codes for CASSYVFGAGQETQYF.

The chain is built from TRBV28 and TRBJ1-2; the match to TRBD1 covers 9 bases. J lost 4 bases, V lost 5 bases, and 11 bases had no gene match. This CDR3 contains 16 residues. Looked up from germline, CDR1 is MDHEN and CDR2 is SYDVKM. The CDR3 is CASSMDTGGIIYGYTF. The CDR3 coding sequence is TGTGCCAGCAGTATGGATACAGGGGGCATTATCTATGGCTACACCTTC.

This chain uses TRBV7-9 with TRBJ2-5, with TRBD1 as a possible D gene (6 bases). The CDR3 runs to 13 residues. CDR1 is SEHNR, CDR2 FQNEAQ, per germline (reference sequence). The V gene lost 8 bases and the J gene lost 2 bases, with 12 bases spanning the gap. The CDR3 bases are TGTGCCAGCGGACAGCGAATACAAGAGACCCAGTACTTC. Translating gives CASGQRIQETQYF. The full variable domain, rest sourced from reference TRBV7-9 and TRBJ2-5, is DTGVSQNPRHKITKRGQNVTFRCDPISEHNRLYWYRQTLGQGPEFLTYFQNEAQLEKSRLLSDRFSAERPKGSFSTLEIQRTEQGDSAMYLCASGQRIQETQYFGPGTRLLVL.

This clone was seen more than once but under ten times. The chain carries TRBV12-5 and TRBJ1-2; unclear D gene. The CDR3 sequence is 15 residues long. The V gene lost 0 bases and the J gene lost 5 bases, with 13 bases spanning the gap. Germline V gene sequence: CDR1 LGHNT, CDR2 FRNRAP. The CDR3 region is CASGLVSRHSYGYTF. The DNA of the CDR3 is TGTGCTAGTGGTTTGGTATCGCGACATTCTTATGGCTACACCTTC.

This chain links TRBV19 with TRBJ1-4; D unclear. Trimming left V 7 bases short and J 4 bases short, with 13 bases between. The CDR3 has 14 amino acids. CDR1 LNHDA and CDR2 SQIVND come from the germline V gene (reference sequence). As DNA, the CDR3 is TGTGCCAGTAATACGGCAGGAAATAATGAAAAACTGTTTTTT. Encoded protein: CASNTAGNNEKLFF.

For the CDR3, the DNA is TGTGCCAGCAGCCAAGGCGACGGGGGGGGAACTTACGAGCAGTACTTC. It specifies CASSQGDGGGTYEQYF. This chain links TRBV4-2 with TRBJ2-7, with TRBD2 identical over 8 bases. This CDR3 is built from 16 residues. After removal of 1 base from V and 4 bases from J, the junction contained 9 bases not matched to a gene. Per the germline V gene, CDR1 is LGHNA and CDR2 is YNFKEQ.